This TCR beta chain was observed in a study of shared clonotypes between healthy human individuals. Study-wide context: Donors had three CD4 naive, three CD4 memory, two CD8 naive and one CD8 memory plate apiece. Findings and limits, study-wide: What naive subsets generally showed was a larger estimated richness than memory subsets showed.

Original data processing: ImmunoSEQ output held junction-only sequences without quality scores, so filtering differed. The repertoire was sequenced with immunoSEQ multiplex PCR; TCRdb's copy has only in-frame clones and lacks some. For V, J and clone size, that table is used; D and trimming come from the DNA. The sample yields 600,000 to 750,000 clones, roughly 70% seen once. The V gene's germline CDR1 is SGHTS and CDR2 YDEGEE. Trimming cost V 4 bases and J 0 bases, with 10 bases left between them. The CDR3 is 15 amino acids. About this clone: Its antigen is unidentified.

Material: memory CD4+ T cells sorted from blood. Subset in this sample: CD45RA-negative fraction. V and J are TRBV5-8 and TRBJ2-2; tentative D call: TRBD2 (5 bases). This receptor was obtained from a woman aged 25 to 39 in good health. In nucleotides, the CDR3 is TGTGCCAGCAGCGGATACGGGGCGAACACCGGGGAGCTGTTTTTT. It is translated as CASSGYGANTGELFF.